These 8 T cell receptor beta chains came from one sample sequenced in a study of blood T cell repertoires in COVID-19. The table came from immunoSEQ multiplex PCR; TCRdb's copy has only in-frame clones and leaves some out. The repertoire holds tens of thousands of clones, with roughly 90% as singletons. The sequencing sample was made of peripheral blood. These receptors originate from a human donor with active COVID-19. The donor label of this sample is uncertain.

J is TRBJ2-1 and V is TRBV11-2, with 12 bases matching TRBD2. Germline CDR1 and CDR2: SGHAT and FQNNGV. The CDR3 loop spans 15 amino acids. J lost 9 bases, V lost 1 base, and 4 bases had no gene match. CDR3 loop: CASSLVGTSGREQFF. CDR3 in DNA: TGTGCCAGCAGCTTAGTTGGGACTAGCGGGCGTGAGCAGTTCTTC.

The chain couples TRBV5-4 to TRBJ2-1, with D maybe TRBD1 (5 bases). V shed 0 bases and J shed 9 bases, with 7 bases lying between them. Germline-derived CDR1 and CDR2 are SGHNT and YYREEE (reference sequence). The CDR3 runs to 12 residues. CDR3 loop: CASSLVGAEQFF. The CDR3 DNA follows: TGTGCCAGCAGCTTGGTAGGGGCTGAGCAGTTCTTC.

The gene calls are TRBV4-1 and TRBJ1-5, with a weak D call TRBD1 (6 bases). Trimming cost V 1 base and J 5 bases, with 15 bases left between them. Germline V gene data show CDR1 as MGHRA and CDR2 as YSYEKL. The length of the CDR3 is 16 residues. The DNA for the CDR3 is TGCGCCAGCAGCCAAGCTACCGGGACAAACTATCAGCCCCAGCATTTT. It is translated as CASSQATGTNYQPQHF.

The V call is TRBV28, the J call TRBJ1-1, with 8 bases lining up with TRBD1. The CDR3 totals 13 residues. V lost 5 bases, J lost 10 bases, and 9 bases stayed unmatched. CDR1 and CDR2 (germline): MDHEN, SYDVKM. The CDR3 DNA sequence: TGTGCCAGCAGTCAGCCAGGGGGCGCTTCAGCTTTCTTT. Translated: CASSQPGGASAFF.

This rearrangement joins TRBV5-4 to TRBJ1-1; D is unclear. Germline CDR1 and CDR2: SGHNT and YYREEE (reference sequence). V gave up 3 bases and J gave up 0 bases, with 12 bases separating them. The CDR3 extends over 15 amino acids. CDR3 protein: CASSSGLLMNTEAFF. CDR3 in DNA: TGTGCCAGCAGCTCCGGACTGCTCATGAACACTGAAGCTTTCTTT.

The chain uses TRBV27 and TRBJ2-3; 9 nucleotides agree with TRBD2. J was trimmed by 6 bases and V by 0 bases; bases with no gene match: 4. This CDR3 is built from 15 residues. Germline V gives CDR1 MNHEY, CDR2 SMNVEV (reference sequence). CDR3 bases: TGTGCCAGCAGTTTATCGCGGGGGGGCTTGGATACGCAGTATTTT. Its translation is CASSLSRGGLDTQYF.

The chain recombines TRBV2 with TRBJ2-5; 8 nucleotides match TRBD2. The germline V gene has CDR1 SNHLY and CDR2 FYNNEI. The CDR3 contains 17 residues. Trimming removed 8 bases from V and 4 bases from J; junction bases left unmatched: 18. CDR3 DNA: TGTGCCAGCGTCCGAGGCGGATTCCGGGGGGGCGGAGAGACCCAGTACTTC. Translation: CASVRGGFRGGGETQYF.

The V gene is TRBV3-1 (or the pseudogene TRBV3-2), the J gene TRBJ1-2, with D possibly TRBD1 on 6 matching bases. The CDR3 consists of 17 residues. With 3 bases removed from V and 6 bases from J, the gap between germline ends came to 23 bases. Per germline, CDR1 LGHDT and CDR2 YNNKEL (reference sequence). CDR3 residues: CASSQGPLMQGGDGYTF. The CDR3 coding sequence is TGTGCCAGCAGCCAGGGGCCCCTCATGCAAGGGGGTGATGGCTACACCTTC.